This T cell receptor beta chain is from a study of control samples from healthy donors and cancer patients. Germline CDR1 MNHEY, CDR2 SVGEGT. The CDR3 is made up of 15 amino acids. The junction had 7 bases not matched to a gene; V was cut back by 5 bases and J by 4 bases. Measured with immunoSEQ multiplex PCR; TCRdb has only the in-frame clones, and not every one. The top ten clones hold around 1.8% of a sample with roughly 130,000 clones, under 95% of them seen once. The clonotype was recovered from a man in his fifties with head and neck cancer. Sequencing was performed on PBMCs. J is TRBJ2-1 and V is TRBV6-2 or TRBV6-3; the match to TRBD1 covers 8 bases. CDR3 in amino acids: CASSGAGDRYNEQFF. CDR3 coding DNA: TGTGCCAGCAGTGGCGCCGGGGACAGGTACAATGAGCAGTTCTTC.